This note documents a single T cell receptor beta chain sequence. This clone was detected only a few times. The antigen it recognizes is unknown. Base qualities are not at hand, and no much larger clone is one base apart. The immunoSEQ Assay was used to sequence TCRbeta CDR3 regions. After extraction, genomic DNA underwent amplification by bias-controlled multiplex PCR, followed by high-throughput sequencing. Under the source paper's analysis protocol: To quantify the absolute abundance of every unique TCRbeta CDR3 region, sequences were collapsed and filtered. T cell fraction was estimated by normalizing TCRbeta template counts to usable DNA, with usable DNA measured through amplification of reference genes found in all nucleated cells. Repertoire TCRs were annotated as SARS-CoV-2-specific when V gene, CDR3 amino acid sequence and J gene were exactly matched to a known reactive TCR set. MIRA supplied the reference SARS-CoV-2 TCR set, which was filtered for enrichment in COVID-19-positive ImmuneCODE repertoires so that public or cross-reactive TCRs were removed. Drawing on the MIRA antigens, annotated TCRs were analysed further at the level of specific ORF or position within ORF. Depth was the summed frequency of annotated unique rearrangements, while breadth was defined as annotated unique rearrangements over total unique productive rearrangements. Two-sided Wilcoxon rank-sum tests were applied when comparing TCR breadth between groups. What TCRdb holds here is the immuneACCESS table cut down to in-frame rearrangements. Part of the clones is not present; checked against another copy, under half of the missing clones reflect an unresolved V gene, and the others are unexplained. D and trimming were read from the DNA, whereas the V and J calls and clone size are those reported in that table. Recorded for this sample are over 110,000 clones; more than 80% of them occurred a single time. The ten largest clones represent approximately 5.1% of the sample.

The entry originates in a study of Ad26.COV2.S vaccination and SARS-CoV-2 variants (dated by TCRdb to the early 2020s). Describing the broader study: Sequencing of the TCRbeta repertoire served to evaluate the specificity and breadth of SARS-CoV-2-reactive T cell receptors following Ad26.COV2.S vaccination. The TCR-sequenced set comprised approximately 32 samples: some 20 Ad26.COV2.S vaccine recipients, 5 placebo recipients and 8 SARS-CoV-2 convalescent individuals. What the work shows at the level of the full study, not this receptor alone: The authors noted that the TCR breadth and depth analyses may have underestimated total T cell responses. Substantial breadth of spike-specific CD8+ and CD4+ T cell responses was reported after vaccination. Higher spike-specific TCR breadth was observed in Ad26.COV2.S recipients than in placebo recipients (P = 0.0014). Vaccine and placebo recipients had comparable non-spike TCR breadth, which fits with the vaccine containing only spike.

The CDR3 goes from the cysteine to the phenylalanine over 13 residues. Only the CDR3 portion is preserved as DNA: 39 bases, with reading frame beginning at the first base. CDR1 and CDR2 (MGHDK, SYGVNS) derive from the germline V gene. At the junction V is shortened by 4 bases and J by 4 bases, with 8 bases in between. In the paper's terms, the time point label means: individuals recovered from natural SARS-CoV-2 infection. Material: peripheral blood, obtained after recovery from COVID-19. This receptor was taken from a human donor who had recovered from COVID-19. Here the chain combines TRBV25-1 and TRBJ1-5; the D gene is unclear. The CDR3 protein is CASSAGLNQPQHF. The DNA is TGTGCCAGCAGTGCCGGCCTTAATCAGCCCCAGCATTTT.